Presented here are 18 T cell receptor beta chains from one specimen sequenced in a study of shared clonotypes between healthy human individuals (dated by TCRdb to 2018 to 2021). To prepare the library, the immunoSEQ multiplex PCR assay was applied. TCRdb holds this immuneACCESS table with in-frame rearrangements only. Some clones are missing; in checked studies, unresolved V genes explain under half, and the rest has no known cause. The sample table contains 2 million to 2.5 million clones; only one count was recorded for 90% to 95% of them. 0.1% to 0.15% of the sample is held by the ten biggest clonotypes. Sequencing was done on a sample of naive CD4+ T cells sorted from blood. The meaning of the sample's cell subset or site label: CD45RA+ positively selected. These receptors all come from a man aged 18 to 30 in good health.

Remarks on this clone: This specimen includes other DNA sequences encoding the same CDR3. V usage is TRBV18 and J usage is TRBJ2-7; D remains unclear. The V and J ends lost 6 bases and 2 bases respectively, with 11 bases between them. CDR1 and CDR2 (germline): KGHSH, LQKENI. The CDR3 extends over 13 amino acids. In DNA form, the CDR3 reads TGTGCCAGCTCGCAAACCGAGACCTACGAGCAGTACTTC. Translated: CASSQTETYEQYF.

The chain joins TRBV25-1 to TRBJ2-5; TRBD1 matches at 8 bases. V shed 2 bases and J 5 bases; nucleotides not matched to a gene: 7. CDR1 is MGHDK, CDR2 SYGVNS, per germline. The CDR3 loop spans 15 amino acids. The CDR3 spells CASSEPSDRDETQYF. In DNA form, the CDR3 reads TGTGCCAGCAGTGAACCCTCGGACAGGGATGAGACCCAGTACTTC.

V is TRBV2 and J is TRBJ2-2, with a tentative D call TRBD2 (6 bases). Trimming took 6 bases from V and 5 from J, leaving 13 bases between them. Germline V CDR1 and CDR2: SNHLY, FYNNEI. The CDR3 has 14 amino acids. CDR3 sequence reads: CASSSREETGELFF. The CDR3 region has the DNA TGTGCCAGCAGCTCCAGGGAGGAAACCGGGGAGCTGTTTTTT. The complete variable domain, with remaining parts taken from reference TRBV2 and TRBJ2-2, reads EPEVTQTPSHQVTQMGQEVILRCVPISNHLYFYWYRQILGQKVEFLVSFYNNEISEKSEIFDDQFSVERPDGSNFTLKIRSTKLEDSAMYFCASSSREETGELFFGEGSRLTVL.

V usage is TRBV5-4 and J usage is TRBJ2-2; maybe TRBD2 (6 bases). V lost 7 bases and J 1 base, leaving 20 bases between the germline ends. The CDR3 covers 17 residues. CDR1 SGHNT and CDR2 YYREEE come from the germline V gene (reference sequence). Written as DNA, the CDR3 is TGTGCCAGCGCCTTACCTGGCCGCGGGAAGAACACCGGGGAGCTGTTTTTT. As protein: CASALPGRGKNTGELFF.

The chain employs TRBV28 and TRBJ1-4; D is ambiguous. The V end lost 2 bases, the J end lost 8 bases, and 15 bases lay between the germline ends. The CDR3 length is 15 residues. CDR1 and CDR2 from the germline V gene are MDHEN and SYDVKM. The CDR3 loop is CASSLEGVGWEKLFF. The CDR3 DNA follows: TGTGCCAGCAGTTTAGAAGGAGTGGGTTGGGAAAAACTGTTTTTT.

This clone was seen only once. The V and J genes are TRBV6-5 and TRBJ1-1; D gene ambiguous. The germline V and J ends were trimmed by 7 bases and 1 base, with 13 bases remaining between them. CDR1 and CDR2 from the germline V gene are MNHEY and SVGAGI. CDR3 length: 14 amino acids. CDR3 sequence reads: CASKSGPTNTEAFF. The DNA of the CDR3 is TGTGCCAGCAAATCGGGTCCGACGAACACTGAAGCTTTCTTT.

CDR3 sequence reads: CASSNLVRGTSYEQYF. CDR3 DNA sequence: TGTGCCAGCAGTAACCTGGTGCGGGGGACCTCCTACGAGCAGTACTTC. The chain is built from TRBV28 and TRBJ2-7, with 7 bases aligning to TRBD2. J was trimmed by 0 bases and V by 5 bases; bases with no gene match: 10. The CDR3 length is 16 residues. Germline lookup yields CDR1 MDHEN and CDR2 SYDVKM. Full variable domain (remainder filled in from reference TRBV28 and TRBJ2-7): DVKVTQSSRYLVKRTGEKVFLECVQDMDHENMFWYRQDPGLGLRLIYFSYDVKMKEKGDIPEGYSVSREKKERFSLILESASTNQTSMYLCASSNLVRGTSYEQYFGPGTRLTVT.

Remarks on this clone: Other DNA variants within this sample encode the same CDR3. The chain joins TRBV7-2 to TRBJ1-3; D unresolved. In germline, CDR1 is SGHTA, CDR2 FQGNSA. V lost 1 base, J lost 0 bases, and 10 bases lay in between. CDR3 length equals 16 residues. CDR3 sequence reads: CASSLGGRSSGNTIYF. CDR3 in DNA: TGTGCCAGCAGCTTAGGTGGACGGAGCTCTGGAAACACCATATATTTT.

The chain carries TRBV2 and TRBJ2-5; TRBD2 aligns across 10 bases. The ends lost 0 bases at V and 4 bases at J; junction bases unmatched: 5. Germline V gene lookup returns CDR1 SNHLY and CDR2 FYNNEI. There are 16 residues in the CDR3. The CDR3: CASSEASGGAGETQYF. Here the CDR3 DNA reads TGTGCCAGCAGTGAAGCAAGCGGGGGGGCCGGAGAGACCCAGTACTTC.

This chain joins TRBV10-3 and TRBJ1-4, with D uncertain. V gave up 6 bases and J gave up 4 bases, with 3 bases separating them. CDR1 and CDR2 (germline): ENHRY, SYGVKD. CDR3 length equals 11 residues. The CDR3 protein is CAIRDNEKLFF. The CDR3 DNA sequence: TGTGCCATCAGGGATAATGAAAAACTGTTTTTT.

The chain links TRBV6-5 to TRBJ1-1; a weak D match, TRBD1 (6 bases). The CDR3 spans 15 residues. Trimming left V 0 bases short and J 4 bases short, with 12 bases between. Germline V lookup: CDR1 MNHEY, CDR2 SVGAGI. CDR3 sequence (DNA): TGTGCCAGCAGTTACTCCCCAGGGGTGGGCACTGAAGCTTTCTTT. It encodes CASSYSPGVGTEAFF.

This clone was recorded only once. V and J are TRBV10-3 and TRBJ1-2, with 9 nucleotides matching TRBD1. This CDR3 comprises 16 residues. Germline V gene lookup returns CDR1 ENHRY and CDR2 SYGVKD. The V gene end was trimmed by 4 bases and the J gene end by 3 bases; junction bases not matched to a gene: 9. The CDR3 loop reads CAISAKGTGSDYGYTF. The CDR3 coding sequence is TGTGCCATCAGTGCGAAGGGGACAGGGAGTGACTATGGCTACACCTTC.

This chain connects TRBV25-1 to TRBJ2-7; no clear D. Trimming shortened V by 2 bases and J by 3 bases, and 14 bases separated the two germline ends. This CDR3 spans 15 amino acids. Germline CDR1 MGHDK, CDR2 SYGVNS. The CDR3 here is CASSEVGRQNYEQYF. For the CDR3, the DNA is TGTGCCAGCAGTGAAGTCGGAAGACAAAACTACGAGCAGTACTTC.

The chain uses TRBV7-2 and TRBJ1-2; D might be TRBD1 (6 bases). Germline V lookup: CDR1 SGHTA, CDR2 FQGNSA. The V end was cut by 0 bases, the J end by 9 bases, with 14 bases between. The CDR3 loop spans 14 amino acids. The CDR3 DNA reads as TGTGCCAGCAGCTTAGCTCAGGGGACGTTGAGCTACACCTTC. Encoded protein: CASSLAQGTLSYTF.

V and J are TRBV7-2 and TRBJ2-5, with D possibly being TRBD1 (5 bases). V was cut by 8 bases and J by 5 bases, with 12 bases left in between. This CDR3 contains 12 residues. The germline gives CDR1 SGHTA, CDR2 FQGNSA. CDR3 protein: CASGRVGETQYF. The CDR3 nucleotides are TGTGCCAGCGGCAGGGTTGGGGAGACCCAGTACTTC. The full variable domain, its missing parts supplied by reference TRBV7-2 and TRBJ2-5, is GAGVSQSPSNKVTEKGKDVELRCDPISGHTALYWYRQSLGQGLEFLIYFQGNSAPDKSGLPSDRFSAERTGGSVSTLTIQRTQQEDSAVYLCASGRVGETQYFGPGTRLLVL.

The chain joins TRBV6-6 to TRBJ2-7; 9 bases align to TRBD1. CDR3 size: 14 residues. V lost 6 bases and J lost 4; bases outside the gene matches: 7. CDR1 and CDR2 (germline): MNHNY, SVGAGI (reference sequence). CDR3 in DNA: TGTGCCAGCAGCAGTAGACAGGGGGTGTACGAGCAGTACTTC. Amino acids: CASSSRQGVYEQYF.

The rearrangement uses TRBV27 and TRBJ2-7; 7 bases agree with TRBD1. Germline trimming cut 5 bases from V and 0 bases from J; bases unmatched to any gene: 10. The V gene's germline CDR1 is MNHEY and CDR2 SMNVEV (reference sequence). This CDR3 is 16 amino acids long. CDR3 in amino acids: CASSPLDWDSSYEQYF. CDR3 coding DNA: TGTGCCAGCAGTCCTCTGGACTGGGACAGCTCCTACGAGCAGTACTTC.

The CDR3 protein is CASSLTGPTEAFF. In DNA, the CDR3 is TGTGCCAGCAGTCTGACAGGGCCCACTGAAGCTTTCTTT. The gene calls are TRBV7-6 and TRBJ1-1; 7 bases match TRBD1. Per the germline V gene, CDR1 is SGHVS and CDR2 is FNYEAQ. The CDR3 consists of 13 residues. Losses at the gene ends were 6 bases for V and 4 bases for J; bases not matched to a gene: 5.